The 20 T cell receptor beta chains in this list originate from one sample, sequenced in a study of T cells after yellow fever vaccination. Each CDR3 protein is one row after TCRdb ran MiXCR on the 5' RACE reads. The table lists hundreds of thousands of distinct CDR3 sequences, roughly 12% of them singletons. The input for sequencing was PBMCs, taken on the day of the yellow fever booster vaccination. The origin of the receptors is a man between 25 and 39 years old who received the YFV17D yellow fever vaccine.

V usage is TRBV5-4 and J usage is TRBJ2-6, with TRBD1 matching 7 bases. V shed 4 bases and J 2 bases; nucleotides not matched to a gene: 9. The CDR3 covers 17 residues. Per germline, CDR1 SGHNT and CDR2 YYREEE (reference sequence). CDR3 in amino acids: CASSIGQVGAGANVLTF. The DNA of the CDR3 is TGTGCCAGCAGCATTGGACAGGTCGGGGCTGGGGCCAACGTCCTGACTTTC.

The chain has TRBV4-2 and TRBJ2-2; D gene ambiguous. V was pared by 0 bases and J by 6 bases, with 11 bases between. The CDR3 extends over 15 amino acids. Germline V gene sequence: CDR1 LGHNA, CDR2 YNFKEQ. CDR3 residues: CASSQEGSQSGELFF. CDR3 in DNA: TGTGCCAGCAGCCAAGAGGGATCTCAATCCGGGGAGCTGTTTTTT.

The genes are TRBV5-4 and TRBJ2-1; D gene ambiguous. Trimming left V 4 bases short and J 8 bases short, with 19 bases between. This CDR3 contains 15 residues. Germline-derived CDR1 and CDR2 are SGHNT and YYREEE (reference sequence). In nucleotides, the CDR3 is TGTGCCAGCAGCGGCTCCGGAACAGCCAGAGATGAGCAGTTCTTC. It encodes CASSGSGTARDEQFF.

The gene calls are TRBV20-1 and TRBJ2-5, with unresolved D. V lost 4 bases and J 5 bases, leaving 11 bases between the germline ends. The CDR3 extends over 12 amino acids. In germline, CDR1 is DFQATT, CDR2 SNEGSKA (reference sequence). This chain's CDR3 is CSATETAETQYF. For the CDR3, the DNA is TGCAGTGCTACCGAAACGGCGGAGACCCAGTACTTC.

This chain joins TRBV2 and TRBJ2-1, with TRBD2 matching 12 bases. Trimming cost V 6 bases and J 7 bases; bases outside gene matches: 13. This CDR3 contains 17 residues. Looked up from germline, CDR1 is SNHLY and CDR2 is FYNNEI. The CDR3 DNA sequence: TGTGCCAGCAGCGCCCCTCCGGTGACTAGCGGGAGTAATGAGCAGTTCTTC. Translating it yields CASSAPPVTSGSNEQFF. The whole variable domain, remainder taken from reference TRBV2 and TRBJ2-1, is EPEVTQTPSHQVTQMGQEVILRCVPISNHLYFYWYRQILGQKVEFLVSFYNNEISEKSEIFDDQFSVERPDGSNFTLKIRSTKLEDSAMYFCASSAPPVTSGSNEQFFGPGTRLTVL.

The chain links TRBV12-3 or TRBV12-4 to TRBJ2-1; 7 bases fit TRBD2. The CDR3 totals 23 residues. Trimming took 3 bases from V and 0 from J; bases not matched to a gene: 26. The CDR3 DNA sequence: TGTGCCAGCAGTTTTCCCCAGAGAGCTGCGGGACTAAAGAGTACGGCCTCCTACAATGAGCAGTTCTTC. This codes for CASSFPQRAAGLKSTASYNEQFF.

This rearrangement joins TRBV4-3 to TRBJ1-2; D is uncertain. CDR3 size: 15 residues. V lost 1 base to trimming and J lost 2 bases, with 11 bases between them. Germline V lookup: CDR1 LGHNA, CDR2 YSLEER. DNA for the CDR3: TGCGCCAGCAGCCAAGCGTCGGCGCTGAACTATGGCTACACCTTC. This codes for CASSQASALNYGYTF.

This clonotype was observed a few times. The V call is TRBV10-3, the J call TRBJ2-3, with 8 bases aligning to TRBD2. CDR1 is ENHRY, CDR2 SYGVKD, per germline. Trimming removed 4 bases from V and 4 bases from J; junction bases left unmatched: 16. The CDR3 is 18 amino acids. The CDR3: CAISAATGISGTADTQYF. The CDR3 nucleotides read TGTGCCATCAGTGCGGCTACAGGGATTAGCGGGACGGCAGATACGCAGTATTTT.

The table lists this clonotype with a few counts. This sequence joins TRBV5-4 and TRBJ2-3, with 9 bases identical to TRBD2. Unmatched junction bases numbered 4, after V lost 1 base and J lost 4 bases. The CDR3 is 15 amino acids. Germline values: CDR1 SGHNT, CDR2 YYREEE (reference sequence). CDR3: CASSLWASGADTQYF. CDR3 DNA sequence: TGTGCCAGCAGCTTGTGGGCTAGCGGGGCAGATACGCAGTATTTT.

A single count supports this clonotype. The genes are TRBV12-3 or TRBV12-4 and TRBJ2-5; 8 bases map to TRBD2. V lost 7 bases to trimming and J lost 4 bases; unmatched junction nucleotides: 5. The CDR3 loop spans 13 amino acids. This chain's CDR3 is CASTSGGAETQYF. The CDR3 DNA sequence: TGTGCCAGCACCTCGGGAGGGGCAGAGACCCAGTACTTC.

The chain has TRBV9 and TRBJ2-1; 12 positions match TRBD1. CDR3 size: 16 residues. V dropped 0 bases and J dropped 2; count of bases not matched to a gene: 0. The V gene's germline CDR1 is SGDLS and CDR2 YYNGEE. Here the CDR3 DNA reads TGTGCCAGCAGCGTAGGGGACAGGGGGCCCTACAATGAGCAGTTCTTC. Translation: CASSVGDRGPYNEQFF. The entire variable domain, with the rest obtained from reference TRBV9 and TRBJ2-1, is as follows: DSGVTQTPKHLITATGQRVTLRCSPRSGDLSVYWYQQSLDQGLQFLIQYYNGEERAKGNILERFSAQQFPDLHSELNLSSLELGDSALYFCASSVGDRGPYNEQFFGPGTRLTVL.

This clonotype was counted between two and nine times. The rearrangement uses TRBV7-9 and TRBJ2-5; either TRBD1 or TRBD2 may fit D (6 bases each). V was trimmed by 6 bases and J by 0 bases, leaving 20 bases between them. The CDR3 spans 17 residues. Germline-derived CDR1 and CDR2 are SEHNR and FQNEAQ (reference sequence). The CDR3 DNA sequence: TGTGCCAGCAGTCACCATCTGGGGGGCCTATACCAAGAGACCCAGTACTTC. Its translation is CASSHHLGGLYQETQYF.

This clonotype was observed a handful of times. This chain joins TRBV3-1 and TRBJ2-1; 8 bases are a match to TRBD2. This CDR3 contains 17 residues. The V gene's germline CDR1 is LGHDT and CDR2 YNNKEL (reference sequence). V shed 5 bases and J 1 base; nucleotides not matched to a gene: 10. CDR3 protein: CASSFRLASASYNEQFF. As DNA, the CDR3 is TGTGCCAGCAGCTTCCGACTAGCGTCGGCGTCCTACAATGAGCAGTTCTTC.

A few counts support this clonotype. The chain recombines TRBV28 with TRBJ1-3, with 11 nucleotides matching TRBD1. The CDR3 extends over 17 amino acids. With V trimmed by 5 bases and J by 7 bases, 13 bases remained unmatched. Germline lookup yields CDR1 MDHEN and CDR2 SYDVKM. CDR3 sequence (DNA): TGTGCCAGCAGTATCCCAACCGGGACAGGGGGTTTTAACACCATATATTTT. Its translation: CASSIPTGTGGFNTIYF. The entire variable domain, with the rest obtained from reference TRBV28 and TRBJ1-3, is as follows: DVKVTQSSRYLVKRTGEKVFLECVQDMDHENMFWYRQDPGLGLRLIYFSYDVKMKEKGDIPEGYSVSREKKERFSLILESASTNQTSMYLCASSIPTGTGGFNTIYFGEGSWLTVV.

This CDR3 is CASSEGNNQPQHF. CDR3 in DNA: TGTGCCAGCAGTGAAGGGAACAATCAGCCCCAGCATTTT. This sequence joins TRBV6-1 and TRBJ1-5, with D unresolved. The CDR3 has 13 residues. The V gene's germline CDR1 is MNHNS and CDR2 SASEGT. V shed 1 base and J shed 3 bases, with 4 bases lying between them.

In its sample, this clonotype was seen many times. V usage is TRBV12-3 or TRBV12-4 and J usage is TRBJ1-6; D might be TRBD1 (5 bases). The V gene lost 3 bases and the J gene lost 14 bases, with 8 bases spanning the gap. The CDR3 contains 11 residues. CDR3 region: CASSLGEALHF. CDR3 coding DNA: TGTGCCAGCAGTTTGGGGGAGGCCCTCCACTTT.

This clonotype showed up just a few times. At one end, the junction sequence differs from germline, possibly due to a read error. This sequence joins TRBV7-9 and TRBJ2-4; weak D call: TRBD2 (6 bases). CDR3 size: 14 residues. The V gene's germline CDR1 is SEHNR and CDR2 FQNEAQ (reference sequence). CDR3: CASSLDRLVSGLGF. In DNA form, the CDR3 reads TGTGCCAGCAGCTTAGACAGACTAGTCAGTGGCCTCGGCTTC.

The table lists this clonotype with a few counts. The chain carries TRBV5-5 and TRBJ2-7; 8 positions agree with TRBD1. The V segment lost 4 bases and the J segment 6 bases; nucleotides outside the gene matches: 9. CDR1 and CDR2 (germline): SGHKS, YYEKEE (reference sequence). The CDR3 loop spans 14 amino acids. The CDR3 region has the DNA TGTGCCAGCAGCCGACCGGGACAGGTCCGCGAGCAGTACTTC. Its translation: CASSRPGQVREQYF.

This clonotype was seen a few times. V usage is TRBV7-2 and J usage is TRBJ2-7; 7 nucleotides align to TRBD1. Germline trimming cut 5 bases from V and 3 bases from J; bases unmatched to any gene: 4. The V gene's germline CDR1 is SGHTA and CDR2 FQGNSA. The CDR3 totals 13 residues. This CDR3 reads CASSVQGYYEQYF. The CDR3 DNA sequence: TGTGCCAGCAGCGTACAGGGGTACTACGAGCAGTACTTC. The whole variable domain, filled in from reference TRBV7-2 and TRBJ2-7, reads GAGVSQSPSNKVTEKGKDVELRCDPISGHTALYWYRQSLGQGLEFLIYFQGNSAPDKSGLPSDRFSAERTGGSVSTLTIQRTQQEDSAVYLCASSVQGYYEQYFGPGTRLTVT.

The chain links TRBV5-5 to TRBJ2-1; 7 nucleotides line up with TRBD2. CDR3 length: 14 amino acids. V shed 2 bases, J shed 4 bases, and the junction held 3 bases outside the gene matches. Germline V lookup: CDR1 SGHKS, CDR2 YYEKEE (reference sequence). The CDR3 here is CASSFLAVYNEQFF. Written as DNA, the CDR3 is TGTGCCAGCAGCTTTCTAGCGGTGTACAATGAGCAGTTCTTC.